This entry concerns a single T cell receptor beta chain. What it binds is not known. The V gene's germline CDR1 is LGHDT and CDR2 YNNKEL (reference sequence). With 3 bases clipped from V and 4 bases from J, the junction kept 2 bases outside the gene matches. CDR3 length: 13 amino acids. TCRdb reprocessed the reads with MiXCR, giving one entry per CDR3 protein. The sample has about 24,000 distinct CDR3 sequences, around half seen once. These data belong to a study of type 1 regulatory T cells. Study-level information: An in vitro protocol generated T-allo10, a Tr1-enriched, alloantigen-specific CD4 T cell product.

The chain couples TRBV3-1 to TRBJ2-5; 7 nucleotides align to TRBD2. Material for sequencing was cultured T cells, either the whole culture or a sorted T cell fraction (not recorded which). The TCR was taken from a human donor in good health. Here the CDR3 reads CASSQRGGETQYF. CDR3 bases: TGTGCCAGCAGCCAGCGCGGGGGAGAGACCCAGTACTTC.